This T cell receptor beta chain was captured in a study of cytomegalovirus exposure and HLA in healthy donors. Study observations and caveats: Specific recognition of CMV antigens was confirmed in vitro for a few chains (all CMV-associated). Accurate prediction of HLA-A and HLA-B alleles (for most subjects) was reportedly achieved from TCR beta sequences.

The PCR ran on 60 Vbeta and 13 Jbeta primers. Profiled with immunoSEQ multiplex PCR; TCRdb holds only in-frame clones, not every one. Counted here are over 200,000 clones, around 80% occurring once; the ten biggest clones make up approximately 6%. Notes on this clone: The target antigen is unknown.

Germline CDR1 and CDR2: SNHLY and FYNNEI. V lost 8 bases to trimming and J lost 9 bases, with 14 bases between them. CDR3 length: 11 residues. The chain is built from TRBV2 and TRBJ2-7, with D unclear. The origin of this receptor is a man aged 40-49 years in good health and CMV-seropositive. Material for sequencing was PBMCs. CDR3 sequence: CASPGALGQYF. CDR3 coding DNA: TGTGCCAGCCCAGGCGCACTGGGGCAGTACTTC.